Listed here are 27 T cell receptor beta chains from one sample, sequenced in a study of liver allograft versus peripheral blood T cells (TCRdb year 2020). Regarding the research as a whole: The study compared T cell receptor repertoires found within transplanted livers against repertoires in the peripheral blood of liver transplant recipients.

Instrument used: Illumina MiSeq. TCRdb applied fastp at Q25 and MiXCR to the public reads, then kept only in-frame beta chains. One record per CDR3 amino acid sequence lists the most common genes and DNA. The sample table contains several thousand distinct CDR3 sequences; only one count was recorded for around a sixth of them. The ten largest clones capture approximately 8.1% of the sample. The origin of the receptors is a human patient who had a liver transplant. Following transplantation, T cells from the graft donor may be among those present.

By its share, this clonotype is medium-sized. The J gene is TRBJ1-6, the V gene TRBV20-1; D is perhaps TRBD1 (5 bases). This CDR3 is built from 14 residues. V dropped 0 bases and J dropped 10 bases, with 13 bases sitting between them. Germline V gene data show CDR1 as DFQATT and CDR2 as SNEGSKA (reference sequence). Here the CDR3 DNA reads TGCAGTGCTAGAGATCGTCAGGGAGACTCACCCCTCCACTTT. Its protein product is CSARDRQGDSPLHF.

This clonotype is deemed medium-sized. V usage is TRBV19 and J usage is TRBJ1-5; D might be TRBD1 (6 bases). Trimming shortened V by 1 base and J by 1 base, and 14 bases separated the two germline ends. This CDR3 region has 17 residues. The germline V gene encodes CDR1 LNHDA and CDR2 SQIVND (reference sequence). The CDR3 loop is CASSIVPGTLSNQPQHF. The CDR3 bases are TGTGCCAGTAGTATAGTCCCCGGGACACTGAGCAATCAGCCCCAGCATTTT.

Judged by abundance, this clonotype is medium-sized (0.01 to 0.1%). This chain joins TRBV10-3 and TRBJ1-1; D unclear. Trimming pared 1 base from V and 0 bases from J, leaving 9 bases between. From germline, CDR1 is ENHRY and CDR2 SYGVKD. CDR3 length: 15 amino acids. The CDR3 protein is CAISEYKGLNTEAFF. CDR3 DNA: TGTGCCATCAGTGAGTATAAGGGCTTGAACACTGAAGCTTTCTTT.

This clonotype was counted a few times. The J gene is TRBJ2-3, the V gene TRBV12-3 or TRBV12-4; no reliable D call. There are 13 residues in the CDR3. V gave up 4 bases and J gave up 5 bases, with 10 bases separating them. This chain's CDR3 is CASSSGEGDTQYF. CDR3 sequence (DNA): TGTGCCAGCAGTTCCGGAGAAGGAGATACGCAGTATTTT.

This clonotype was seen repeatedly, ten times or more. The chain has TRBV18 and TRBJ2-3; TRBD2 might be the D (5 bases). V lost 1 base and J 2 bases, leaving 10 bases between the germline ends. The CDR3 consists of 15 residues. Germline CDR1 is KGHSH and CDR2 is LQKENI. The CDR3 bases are TGTGCCAGCTCACCACAAAGGCTAGCCACAGATACGCAGTATTTT. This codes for CASSPQRLATDTQYF.

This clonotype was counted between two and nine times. The CDR3 nucleotides are TGTGCCAGCAGCCAGCTCCAGGGGAGTCGGGTGAACACTGAAGCTTTCTTT. Its translation: CASSQLQGSRVNTEAFF. This chain links TRBV14 with TRBJ1-1; maybe TRBD1 (6 bases). This CDR3 comprises 17 residues. Germline loops: CDR1 SGHDN, CDR2 FVKESK. With 3 bases removed from V and 0 bases from J, the gap between germline ends came to 17 bases.

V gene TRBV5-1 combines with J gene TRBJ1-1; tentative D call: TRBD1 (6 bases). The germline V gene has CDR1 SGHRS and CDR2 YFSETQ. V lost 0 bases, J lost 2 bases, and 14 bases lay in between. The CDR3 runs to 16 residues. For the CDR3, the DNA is TGCGCCAGCAGCTTGGCAGGGGCGTCGGTTAACACTGAAGCTTTCTTT. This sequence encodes CASSLAGASVNTEAFF.

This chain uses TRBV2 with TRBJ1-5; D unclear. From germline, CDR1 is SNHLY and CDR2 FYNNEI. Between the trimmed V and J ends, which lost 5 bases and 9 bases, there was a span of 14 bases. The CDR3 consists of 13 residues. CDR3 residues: CASSPTLSRPQHF. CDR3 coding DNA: TGTGCCAGCAGTCCGACCCTAAGTCGGCCCCAGCATTTT.

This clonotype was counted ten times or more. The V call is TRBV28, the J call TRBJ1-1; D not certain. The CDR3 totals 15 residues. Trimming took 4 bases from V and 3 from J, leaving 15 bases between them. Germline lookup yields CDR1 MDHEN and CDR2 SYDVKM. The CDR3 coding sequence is TGTGCCAGCAGTTCAGCTGATGTAATCGACACTGAAGCTTTCTTT. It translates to CASSSADVIDTEAFF.

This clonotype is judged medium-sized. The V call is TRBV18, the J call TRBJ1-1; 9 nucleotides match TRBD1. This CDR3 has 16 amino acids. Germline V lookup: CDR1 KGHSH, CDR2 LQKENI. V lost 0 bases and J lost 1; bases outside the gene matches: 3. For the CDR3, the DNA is TGTGCCAGCTCACCACCGTCACAGGGGGCGAACACTGAAGCTTTCTTT. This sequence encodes CASSPPSQGANTEAFF.

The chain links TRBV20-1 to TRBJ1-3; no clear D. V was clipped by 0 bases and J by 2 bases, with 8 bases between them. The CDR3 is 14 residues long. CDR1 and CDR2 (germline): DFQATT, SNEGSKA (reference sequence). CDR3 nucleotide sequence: TGCAGTGCTAGAGATCGGGGAACTGGAAACACCATATATTTT. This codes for CSARDRGTGNTIYF.

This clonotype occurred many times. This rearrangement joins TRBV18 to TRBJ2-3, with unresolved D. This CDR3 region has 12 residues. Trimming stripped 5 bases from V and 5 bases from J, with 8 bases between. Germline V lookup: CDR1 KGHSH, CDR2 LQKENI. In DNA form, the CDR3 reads TGTGCCAGCTCAGGGTCCCAAGATACGCAGTATTTT. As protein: CASSGSQDTQYF.

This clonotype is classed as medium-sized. CDR3 region: CASATGTGGPVSYNEQFF. DNA of the CDR3: TGTGCCAGCGCAACCGGGACAGGGGGCCCCGTTTCCTACAATGAGCAGTTCTTC. This chain connects TRBV18 to TRBJ2-1, with TRBD1 identical over 12 bases. CDR3 size: 18 residues. J was trimmed by 1 base and V by 8 bases; bases with no gene match: 12. Looked up from germline, CDR1 is KGHSH and CDR2 is LQKENI.

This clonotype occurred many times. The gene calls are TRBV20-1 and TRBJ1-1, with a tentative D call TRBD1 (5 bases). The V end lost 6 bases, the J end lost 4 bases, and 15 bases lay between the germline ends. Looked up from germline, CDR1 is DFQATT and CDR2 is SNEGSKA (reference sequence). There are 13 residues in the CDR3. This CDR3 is CSAIAGISTEAFF. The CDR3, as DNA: TGCAGTGCCATTGCAGGGATTTCCACTGAAGCTTTCTTT.

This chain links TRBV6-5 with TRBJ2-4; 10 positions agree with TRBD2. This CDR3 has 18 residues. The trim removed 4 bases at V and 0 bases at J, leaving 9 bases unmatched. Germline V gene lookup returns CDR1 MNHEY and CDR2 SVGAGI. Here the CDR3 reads CASSSSGGVLLAKNIQYF. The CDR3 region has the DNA TGTGCCAGCAGTTCTAGCGGGGGCGTACTACTAGCCAAAAACATTCAGTACTTC.

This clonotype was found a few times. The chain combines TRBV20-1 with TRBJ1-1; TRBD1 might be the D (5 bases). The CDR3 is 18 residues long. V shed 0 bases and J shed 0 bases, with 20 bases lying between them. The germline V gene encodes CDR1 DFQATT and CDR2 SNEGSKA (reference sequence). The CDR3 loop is CSARDLTGGRSMNTEAFF. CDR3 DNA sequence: TGCAGTGCTAGAGATCTTACTGGGGGAAGGAGTATGAACACTGAAGCTTTCTTT.

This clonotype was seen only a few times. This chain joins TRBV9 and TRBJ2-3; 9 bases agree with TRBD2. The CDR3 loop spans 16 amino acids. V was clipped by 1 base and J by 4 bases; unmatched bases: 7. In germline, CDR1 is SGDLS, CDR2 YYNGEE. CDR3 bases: TGTGCCAGCAGCGTAAGAGCGGGGGGAATCTCAGATACGCAGTATTTT. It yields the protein CASSVRAGGISDTQYF.

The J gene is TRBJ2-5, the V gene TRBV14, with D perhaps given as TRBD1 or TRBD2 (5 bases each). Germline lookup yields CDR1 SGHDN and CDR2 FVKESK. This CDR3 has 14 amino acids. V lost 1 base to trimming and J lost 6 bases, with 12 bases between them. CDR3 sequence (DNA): TGTGCCAGCAGCCAAGGATCAGGGAGACAGACCCAGTACTTC. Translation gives CASSQGSGRQTQYF.

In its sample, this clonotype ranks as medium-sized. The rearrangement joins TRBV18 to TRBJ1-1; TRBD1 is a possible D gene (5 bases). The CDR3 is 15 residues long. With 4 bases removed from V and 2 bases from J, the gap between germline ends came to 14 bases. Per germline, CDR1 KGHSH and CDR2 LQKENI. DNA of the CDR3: TGTGCCAGCTCACTTTCGGGACGGAGCAACACTGAAGCTTTCTTT. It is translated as CASSLSGRSNTEAFF. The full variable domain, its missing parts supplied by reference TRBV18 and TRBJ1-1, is NAGVMQNPRHLVRRRGQEARLRCSPMKGHSHVYWYRQLPEEGLKFMVYLQKENIIDESGMPKERFSAEFPKEGPSILRIQQVVRGDSAAYFCASSLSGRSNTEAFFGQGTRLTVV.

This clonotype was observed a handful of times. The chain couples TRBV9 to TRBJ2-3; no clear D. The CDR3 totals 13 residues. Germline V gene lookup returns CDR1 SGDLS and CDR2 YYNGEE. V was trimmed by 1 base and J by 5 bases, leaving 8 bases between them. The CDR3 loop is CASSVRSGDTQYF. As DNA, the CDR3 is TGTGCCAGCAGCGTACGGTCAGGAGATACGCAGTATTTT.

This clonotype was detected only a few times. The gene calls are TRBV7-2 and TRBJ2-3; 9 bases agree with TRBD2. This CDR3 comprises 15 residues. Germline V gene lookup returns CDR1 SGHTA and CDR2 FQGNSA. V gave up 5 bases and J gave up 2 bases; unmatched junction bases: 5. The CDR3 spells CASSRSGGHTDTQYF. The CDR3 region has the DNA TGTGCCAGCAGCCGGAGCGGGGGGCACACAGATACGCAGTATTTT. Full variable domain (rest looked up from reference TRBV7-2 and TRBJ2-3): GAGVSQSPSNKVTEKGKDVELRCDPISGHTALYWYRQSLGQGLEFLIYFQGNSAPDKSGLPSDRFSAERTGGSVSTLTIQRTQQEDSAVYLCASSRSGGHTDTQYFGPGTRLTVL.

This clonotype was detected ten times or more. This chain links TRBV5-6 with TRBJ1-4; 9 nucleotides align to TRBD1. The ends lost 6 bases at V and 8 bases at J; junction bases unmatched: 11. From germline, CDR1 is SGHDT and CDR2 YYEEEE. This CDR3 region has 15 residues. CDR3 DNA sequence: TGTGCCAGCACCAGGGGACAGGGTGGTTCCGAAAAACTGTTTTTT. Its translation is CASTRGQGGSEKLFF.

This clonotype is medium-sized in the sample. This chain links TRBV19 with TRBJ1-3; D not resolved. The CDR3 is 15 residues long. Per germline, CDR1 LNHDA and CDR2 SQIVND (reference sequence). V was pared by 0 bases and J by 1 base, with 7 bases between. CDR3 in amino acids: CASSIEGGSGNTIYF. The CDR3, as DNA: TGTGCCAGTAGTATAGAAGGAGGATCTGGAAACACCATATATTTT.

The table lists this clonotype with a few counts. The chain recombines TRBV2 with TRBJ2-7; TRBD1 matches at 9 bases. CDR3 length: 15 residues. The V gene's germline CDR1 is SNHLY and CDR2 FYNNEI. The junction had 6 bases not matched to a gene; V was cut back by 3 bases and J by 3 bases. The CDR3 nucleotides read TGTGCCAGCAGTGACCCGGGACAGGGAAACTACGAGCAGTACTTC. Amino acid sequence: CASSDPGQGNYEQYF.

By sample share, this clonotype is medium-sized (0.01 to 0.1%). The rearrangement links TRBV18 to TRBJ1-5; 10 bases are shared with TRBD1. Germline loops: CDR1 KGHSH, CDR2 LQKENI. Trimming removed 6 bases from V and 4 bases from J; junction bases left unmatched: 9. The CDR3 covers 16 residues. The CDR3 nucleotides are TGTGCCAGCTCTCCGGACAGGGGGATCGGTAATCAGCCCCAGCATTTT. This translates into CASSPDRGIGNQPQHF.

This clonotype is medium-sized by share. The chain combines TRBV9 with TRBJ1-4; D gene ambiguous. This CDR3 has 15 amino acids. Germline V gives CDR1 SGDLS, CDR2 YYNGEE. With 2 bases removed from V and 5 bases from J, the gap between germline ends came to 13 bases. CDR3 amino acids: CASSVGPLRNEKLFF. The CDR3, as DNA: TGTGCCAGCAGCGTTGGACCATTGAGGAATGAAAAACTGTTTTTT.

CDR3 sequence: CSASPLQTGLSYEQYF. CDR3 sequence (DNA): TGCAGTGCTAGCCCCCTCCAGACAGGGCTATCCTACGAGCAGTACTTC. The rearrangement links TRBV20-1 to TRBJ2-7, with 7 positions matching TRBD1. Trimming at V came to 3 bases and at J to 1 base, leaving 12 bases not matched to a gene. CDR3 length: 16 amino acids. The V gene's germline CDR1 is DFQATT and CDR2 SNEGSKA (reference sequence).